The rows below give T cell receptor beta chains drawn from one sample of a study of blood T cell repertoires in COVID-19. The repertoire was sequenced with immunoSEQ multiplex PCR; TCRdb's copy has only in-frame clones and lacks some. Among about 140,000 clones listed, roughly 84% were seen once. The sequencing sample was made of peripheral blood. These TCRs come from a man in his thirties or forties with COVID-19, enrolled during active disease. Both conserved end residues are part of each CDR3. Each record gives: V gene, J gene, D gene, clone size, CDR3 protein, CDR3 DNA. A D gene is named only where the DNA matches it firmly. Clone size, where shown, is once, few, many, or a class for clones that have expanded.

TRBV19,TRBJ1-5,TRBD1,NA,CASTRGNAASQPQHF,TGTGCCAGTACCAGGGGGAATGCGGCGAGTCAGCCCCAGCATTTT
TRBV4-3,TRBJ1-5,NA,NA,CASSQDSGVNQPQHF,TGCGCCAGCAGCCAAGATTCAGGGGTCAATCAGCCCCAGCATTTT
TRBV25-1,TRBJ2-7,TRBD2,NA,CASSDISERESEQYF,TGTGCCAGCAGTGACATCAGTGAGCGGGAGTCCGAGCAGTACTTC
TRBV24-1,TRBJ2-6,TRBD1,NA,CATSDYDRAGANVLTF,TGTGCCACCAGTGATTATGACAGGGCTGGGGCCAACGTCCTGACTTTC
TRBV7-6,TRBJ2-1,TRBD1,NA,CASSAPGTGYNEQFF,TGTGCCAGCAGTGCGCCAGGGACAGGGTACAATGAGCAGTTCTTC
TRBV19,TRBJ2-6,TRBD1,NA,CASSTGGQALSGANVLTF,TGTGCCAGTAGTACTGGAGGACAGGCCCTCTCTGGGGCCAACGTCCTGACTTTC
TRBV2,TRBJ2-6,TRBD1,NA,CASTQGQGGANVLTF,TGTGCCAGCACGCAGGGACAGGGTGGGGCCAACGTCCTGACTTTC
TRBV6-1,TRBJ1-3,NA,NA,CASSEREGNTIYF,TGTGCCAGCAGTGAACGGGAGGGAAACACCATATATTTT
TRBV4-2,TRBJ2-1,NA,NA,CASSQGGTVSYNEQFF,TGTGCCAGCAGCCAAGGGGGCACGGTCTCCTACAATGAGCAGTTCTTC
TRBV7-2,TRBJ2-7,NA,few,CASSVQMQYEQYF,TGTGCCAGCAGCGTACAGATGCAATACGAGCAGTACTTC
TRBV27,TRBJ2-5,TRBD1,NA,CASSRTGGRETQYF,TGTGCCAGCAGTCGGACAGGGGGGCGAGAGACCCAGTACTTC
TRBV2,TRBJ2-1,TRBD2,NA,CASTLAGGSPFEQFF,TGTGCCAGCACCCTAGCGGGAGGGTCCCCTTTTGAGCAGTTCTTC
TRBV28,TRBJ1-2,TRBD1,NA,CASNPTGEDGYTF,TGTGCCAGCAACCCAACAGGGGAAGATGGCTACACCTTC
TRBV6-1,TRBJ1-2,NA,NA,CASSEQGTYGYTF,TGTGCCAGCAGTGAACAGGGGACCTATGGCTACACCTTC
TRBV13,TRBJ2-3,NA,NA,CASSSNTAGLDTQYF,TGTGCCAGCAGCTCAAACACAGCCGGTTTAGATACGCAGTATTTT
TRBV6-1,TRBJ2-1,TRBD2,NA,CASSETLAGSATYNEQFF,TGTGCCAGCAGTGAAACCCTAGCGGGAAGTGCCACCTACAATGAGCAGTTCTTC
TRBV11-1,TRBJ2-3,NA,once,CASSSGTSTDTQYF,TGTGCCAGCAGCTCGGGGACAAGCACAGATACGCAGTATTTT
TRBV6-1,TRBJ2-5,TRBD2,NA,CASSETSGLRETQYF,TGTGCCAGCAGTGAAACTAGCGGGCTGCGGGAGACCCAGTACTTC
TRBV5-1,TRBJ2-7,NA,NA,CASRTISSYEQYF,TGCGCCAGCAGGACTATCTCCTCCTACGAGCAGTACTTC
TRBV7-3,TRBJ2-7,NA,once,CASSLTPAAGSYEQYF,TGTGCCAGCAGCTTAACACCCGCGGCGGGATCCTACGAGCAGTACTTC
TRBV7-8,TRBJ2-1,NA,NA,CASSLVSRGSHEQFF,TGTGCCAGCAGCTTAGTTAGCAGGGGTTCCCATGAGCAGTTCTTC
TRBV2,TRBJ1-1,NA,NA,CASKLSGYSYTEAFF,TGTGCCAGCAAGTTATCAGGGTACTCGTACACTGAAGCTTTCTTT
TRBV5-6,TRBJ2-2,NA,NA,CASSRTVVNTGELFF,TGTGCCAGCAGCCGGACAGTCGTCAACACCGGGGAGCTGTTTTTT
TRBV9,TRBJ2-7,NA,NA,CASSRGPGEGEQYF,TGTGCCAGCAGTCGAGGCCCCGGGGAAGGCGAGCAGTACTTC
TRBV7-2,TRBJ2-7,TRBD2,NA,CASSSPGGDMEQYF,TGTGCCAGCAGCTCCCCTGGGGGGGATATGGAGCAGTACTTC
TRBV7-2,TRBJ2-2,TRBD2,NA,CANEGLAGVGLRGGELFF,TGTGCCAATGAGGGGCTAGCGGGAGTTGGATTGAGGGGCGGGGAGCTGTTTTTT
TRBV28,TRBJ1-2,TRBD1,NA,CAIRPGTAYGYTF,TGTGCCATCCGCCCCGGGACAGCCTATGGCTACACCTTC
TRBV29-1,TRBJ1-1,NA,NA,CSVAIGRETEAFF,TGCAGCGTTGCTATAGGGCGGGAGACTGAAGCTTTCTTT
TRBV18,TRBJ1-5,NA,NA,CASSQGEEQPQHF,TGTGCCAGCTCACAAGGGGAGGAGCAGCCCCAGCATTTT
TRBV3-1/TRBV3-2,TRBJ2-7,NA,NA,CASSPPCADTYEQYF,TGTGCCAGCAGCCCCCCGTGCGCGGACACCTACGAGCAGTACTTC
TRBV5-6,TRBJ2-4,TRBD2,NA,CASSGLAGDPAKNIQYF,TGTGCCAGCAGTGGACTAGCGGGAGACCCAGCCAAAAACATTCAGTACTTC
TRBV30,TRBJ2-1,TRBD1,NA,CAFGQAGYNEQFF,TGTGCCTTCGGACAGGCGGGCTACAATGAGCAGTTCTTC
TRBV7-8,TRBJ2-5,NA,NA,CASSLRGETQYF,TGTGCCAGCAGCCTTAGGGGGGAGACCCAGTACTTC
TRBV29-1,TRBJ1-3,NA,NA,CSVELARGGRNTIYF,TGCAGCGTTGAATTGGCCCGGGGGGGGCGAAACACCATATATTTT
TRBV4-3,TRBJ2-3,TRBD2,few,CASSQDLRSGRIDTQYF,TGCGCCAGCAGCCAAGATCTGAGAAGCGGGAGGATTGATACGCAGTATTTT
TRBV12-3/TRBV12-4,TRBJ1-1,NA,NA,CASSWATEAFF,TGTGCCAGCAGTTGGGCCACTGAAGCTTTCTTT
TRBV6-5,TRBJ2-7,NA,NA,CASSIQGGYEQYF,TGTGCCAGCAGCATACAAGGGGGCTACGAGCAGTACTTC
TRBV24-1,TRBJ2-1,TRBD1,NA,CATSDPTGQGAYEQFF,TGTGCCACCAGTGACCCCACGGGACAGGGGGCCTATGAGCAGTTCTTC
TRBV24-1,TRBJ1-5,NA,NA,CATSASSPNQPQHF,TGTGCCACCAGTGCCTCCAGTCCTAATCAGCCCCAGCATTTT
TRBV7-8,TRBJ2-3,NA,NA,CASQGTGVADTQYF,TGTGCCAGCCAGGGAACGGGAGTGGCAGATACGCAGTATTTT
TRBV28,TRBJ1-5,TRBD1,NA,CASSFRDRLNQPQHF,TGTGCCAGCAGTTTTCGGGACAGACTCAATCAGCCCCAGCATTTT
TRBV7-2,TRBJ1-1,NA,NA,CASSFLLNTEAFF,TGTGCCAGCAGCTTCCTTTTAAACACTGAAGCTTTCTTT
TRBV5-4,TRBJ2-3,NA,NA,CASSLGQWGPAVQYF,TGTGCCAGCAGCTTGGGCCAGTGGGGGCCCGCCGTGCAGTATTTT
TRBV5-1,TRBJ2-1,TRBD2,NA,CASSLLSGRANNEQFF,TGCGCCAGCAGCTTGTTAAGCGGGAGGGCCAACAATGAGCAGTTCTTC
TRBV2,TRBJ1-2,TRBD1,NA,CASSEYGTVPIYGYTF,TGTGCCAGCAGTGAATACGGGACAGTCCCCATCTATGGCTACACCTTC
TRBV7-8,TRBJ2-2,NA,NA,CASSPSGVGELFF,TGTGCCAGCAGCCCCTCGGGTGTCGGGGAGCTGTTTTTT
TRBV14,TRBJ2-1,NA,few,CASSPYRSSYNEQFF,TGTGCCAGCAGCCCTTACAGGAGCTCCTACAATGAGCAGTTCTTC
TRBV5-6,TRBJ1-2,NA,NA,CASSFGTHDGLLAGYTF,TGTGCCAGCAGCTTTGGAACCCACGACGGACTTCTCGCTGGCTACACCTTC
TRBV14,TRBJ2-5,NA,NA,CASRGRTQETQYF,TGTGCCAGCAGAGGGAGGACACAAGAGACCCAGTACTTC
TRBV11-2,TRBJ2-1,NA,NA,CASSLDVRGSSYNEQFF,TGTGCCAGCAGCTTAGATGTCCGCGGAAGCTCCTACAATGAGCAGTTCTTC